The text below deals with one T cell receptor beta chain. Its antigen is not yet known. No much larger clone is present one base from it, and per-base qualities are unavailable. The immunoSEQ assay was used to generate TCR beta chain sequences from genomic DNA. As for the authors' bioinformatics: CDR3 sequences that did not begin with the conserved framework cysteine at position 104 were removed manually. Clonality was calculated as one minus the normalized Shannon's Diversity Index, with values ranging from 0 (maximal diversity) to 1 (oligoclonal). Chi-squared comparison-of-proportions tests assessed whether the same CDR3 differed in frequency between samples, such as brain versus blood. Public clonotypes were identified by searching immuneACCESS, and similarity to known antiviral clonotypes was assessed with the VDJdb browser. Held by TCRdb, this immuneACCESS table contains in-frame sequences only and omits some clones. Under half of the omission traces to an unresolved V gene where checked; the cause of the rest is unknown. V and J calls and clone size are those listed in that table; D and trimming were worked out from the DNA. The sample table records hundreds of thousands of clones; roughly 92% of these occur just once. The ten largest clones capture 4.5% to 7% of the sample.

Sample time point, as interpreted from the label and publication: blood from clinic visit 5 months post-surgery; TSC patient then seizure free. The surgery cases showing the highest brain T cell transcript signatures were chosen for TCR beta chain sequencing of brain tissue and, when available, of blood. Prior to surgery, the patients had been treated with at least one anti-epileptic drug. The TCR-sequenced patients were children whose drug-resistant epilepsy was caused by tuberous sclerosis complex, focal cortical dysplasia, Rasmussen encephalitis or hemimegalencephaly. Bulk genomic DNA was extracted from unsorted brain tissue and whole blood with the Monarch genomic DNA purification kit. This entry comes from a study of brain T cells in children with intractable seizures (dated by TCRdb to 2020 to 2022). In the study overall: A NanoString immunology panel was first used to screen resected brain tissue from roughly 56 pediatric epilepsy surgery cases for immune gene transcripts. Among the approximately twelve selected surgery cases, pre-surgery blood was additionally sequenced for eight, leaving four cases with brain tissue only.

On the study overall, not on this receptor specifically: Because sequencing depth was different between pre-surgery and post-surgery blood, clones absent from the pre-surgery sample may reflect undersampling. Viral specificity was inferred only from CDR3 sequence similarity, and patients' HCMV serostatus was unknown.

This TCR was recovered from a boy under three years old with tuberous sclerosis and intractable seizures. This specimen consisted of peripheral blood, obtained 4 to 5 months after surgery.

CDR3 reads: CASSEGTSGKRYEQYF. At the DNA level, the sequence is TGTGCCAGCAGCGAAGGAACTAGCGGGAAGAGATACGAGCAGTACTTC. Recombination linked TRBV7-2 to TRBJ2-7, and 10 bases in between align with TRBD2. V has 5 bases trimmed and J has 4 bases trimmed; junction bases matching no gene number 11. The CDR3 covers 16 residues, taking in both the cysteine and the phenylalanine. Only CDR3 DNA remains: 48 bases, in frame from the first base. The germline V gene sets CDR1 to SGHTA and CDR2 to FQGNSA.